The source of this TCR beta chain is a study of T cells in pancreatic ductal adenocarcinoma. Notes on the study in general: This surgical cohort overrepresents the minority presenting with early-stage disease. Enrichment of CD45RO+ effector over naive T cells in tumors may bias clonality. Mean clonality was roughly 0.1 in tumors and roughly 0.068 in blood, not significantly different.

Libraries were prepared by immunoSEQ multiplex PCR; TCRdb keeps only in-frame clonotypes and omits some of them. This sample carries some 2,500 clones, roughly 74% of them seen once, and the ten largest clones take 11% to 15%. Selected pancreatic ductal adenocarcinoma patients had undergone surgery without neoadjuvant therapy. The length of the CDR3 is 12 residues. Germline assignment: CDR1 PRHDT and CDR2 FYEKMQ (reference sequence). The V gene lost 0 bases and the J gene lost 12 bases, with 12 bases spanning the gap. Sample share makes this clone large. Its target is unknown. This chain connects TRBV13 to TRBJ2-7, with a weak D call TRBD1 (5 bases). Sequenced input: pancreatic tumor tissue. The source of this sequence is a human donor with pancreatic ductal adenocarcinoma. In nucleotides, the CDR3 is TGTGCCAGCAGCTTAGGTACAGGTCCGAGGTACTTC. This translates into CASSLGTGPRYF.